The TCR beta chain described here comes from a study of beta chain features in type 1 diabetes. General study results and limits: Shortening of TCRB CDR3s, moderate but significant, appeared in all four CD4+ subsets of Type 1 diabetes patients.

The germline gives CDR1 SGDLS, CDR2 YYNGEE. This CDR3 contains 15 residues. V lost 0 bases, J lost 7 bases, and 5 bases stayed unmatched. All of the isolated RNA was reverse transcribed, so expressed TCRB transcripts were sequenced. Data came from immunoSEQ multiplex PCR; TCRdb stores just in-frame clones and leaves some out. Altogether approximately 360,000 clones are present, around 12% being singletons, with the ten largest covering 0.0095% to 0.012%. This clone turned up a few times. What it binds is unknown. The rearrangement links TRBV9 to TRBJ2-7; 12 bases agree with TRBD1. Sequencing was done on a sample of naive CD4+ T cells from blood. The TCR sequence derives from a woman aged 18 to 35 with type 1 diabetes. Here the CDR3 reads CASSVEGQGAREQYF. The CDR3 nucleotides read TGTGCCAGCAGCGTAGAGGGACAGGGGGCCAGAGAGCAGTACTTC.